Shown below are 30 T cell receptor beta chains from a single sample sequenced in a study of T cells in Graves' hyperthyroidism and ophthalmopathy. RNA transcripts gave rise to amplified TCR beta CDR3 regions. An initial round of RT-PCR targeting the TCR CDR3 relied on the HTBI primer set. One entry per CDR3 protein results from TCRdb running MiXCR on the multiplex PCR reads. The table has approximately 640,000 distinct CDR3 sequences, around 15% seen once; the top ten hold roughly a sixth. Sequencing was carried out using blood. The receptors here all came from a man in his fifties with Graves' hyperthyroidism.

This clonotype turned up a few times. The V and J genes are TRBV9 and TRBJ1-1; 7 nucleotides line up with TRBD1. Trimming at V came to 4 bases and at J to 4 bases, leaving 10 bases not matched to a gene. The CDR3 has 15 residues. Germline lookup yields CDR1 SGDLS and CDR2 YYNGEE. The CDR3 DNA reads TGTGCCAGCAGCCCACGTGACAGGGAGATCACTGAAGCTTTCTTT. It translates to CASSPRDREITEAFF.

The chain uses TRBV2 and TRBJ1-2; 7 bases are a match to TRBD1. Losses at the gene ends were 5 bases for V and 8 bases for J; bases not matched to a gene: 8. The CDR3 spans 13 residues. Germline V lookup: CDR1 SNHLY, CDR2 FYNNEI. CDR3 residues: CASSKITGEGYTF. CDR3 nucleotides: TGTGCCAGCAGTAAGATAACAGGGGAAGGCTACACCTTC.

This clonotype was detected ten times or more. The chain employs TRBV28 and TRBJ2-1; 7 bases match TRBD2. Germline CDR1 and CDR2: MDHEN and SYDVKM. The CDR3 runs to 15 residues. J gave up 7 bases and V 4 bases, and 10 bases lay outside the gene matches. This CDR3 reads CASSSHRDYPNEQFF. The CDR3, as DNA: TGTGCCAGCAGTTCCCACCGGGACTATCCGAATGAGCAGTTCTTC.

This chain links TRBV20-1 with TRBJ2-1; 9 positions match TRBD1. From germline, CDR1 is DFQATT and CDR2 SNEGSKA (reference sequence). Trimming removed 6 bases from V and 5 bases from J; junction bases left unmatched: 8. This CDR3 contains 14 residues. The DNA for the CDR3 is TGCAGTGCAAGGACAGGGGCTGCCCACAATGAGCAGTTCTTC. Encoded protein: CSARTGAAHNEQFF.

This clonotype was found many times. The chain employs TRBV30 and TRBJ1-4; D gene unclear. In germline, CDR1 is GTSNPN, CDR2 SVGIG (reference sequence). V lost 2 bases to trimming and J lost 8 bases, with 9 bases between them. The CDR3 covers 12 residues. In DNA form, the CDR3 reads TGTGCCTGGAGTCCTCACGCAGAAAAACTGTTTTTT. Its protein product is CAWSPHAEKLFF.

The CDR3 is CASSFWGVGGYTF. CDR3 bases: TGTGCCAGCAGTTTTTGGGGGGTAGGTGGCTACACCTTC. The chain carries TRBV12-3 or TRBV12-4 and TRBJ1-2; D perhaps matches TRBD1 (5 bases). Deletions cut 3 bases from V and 7 bases from J, with 12 bases between. The CDR3 sequence is 13 residues long.

This clonotype was observed many times. This chain joins TRBV27 and TRBJ2-1; D may be TRBD2 (5 bases). CDR1 is MNHEY and CDR2 is SMNVEV in the germline V gene (reference sequence). The CDR3 has 18 amino acids. Trimming removed 4 bases from V and 0 bases from J, with 19 bases in between. CDR3 sequence (DNA): TGTGCCAGCAGTTCCTGGGTCCCTAGCTTGAGCTCCTACAATGAGCAGTTCTTC. Encoded protein: CASSSWVPSLSSYNEQFF.

This clonotype was seen many times. CDR3 protein: CASMDSLLNSPLHF. Here the CDR3 DNA reads TGTGCCAGTATGGACAGTCTCCTTAATTCACCCCTCCACTTT. The genes are TRBV19 and TRBJ1-6; D might be TRBD1 (6 bases). Germline V lookup: CDR1 LNHDA, CDR2 SQIVND (reference sequence). This CDR3 region has 14 residues. V lost 7 bases, J lost 6 bases, and 13 bases lay in between. The variable domain in full, with the rest retrieved from reference TRBV19 and TRBJ1-6, is DGGITQSPKYLFRKEGQNVTLSCEQNLNHDAMYWYRQDPGQGLRLIYYSQIVNDFQKGDIAEGYSVSREKKESFPLTVTSAQKNPTAFYLCASMDSLLNSPLHFGNGTRLTVT.

The chain employs TRBV4-1 and TRBJ2-5; the D is unclear. Germline loops: CDR1 MGHRA, CDR2 YSYEKL. Trimming left V 1 base short and J 3 bases short, with 6 bases between. CDR3 size: 13 residues. The CDR3 loop is CASSQVQKETQYF. DNA for the CDR3: TGCGCCAGCAGCCAAGTTCAGAAAGAGACCCAGTACTTC.

The chain carries TRBV27 and TRBJ2-7; 7 bases match TRBD2. V lost 4 bases and J lost 0; bases outside the gene matches: 6. This CDR3 has 15 amino acids. Germline V CDR1 and CDR2: MNHEY, SMNVEV (reference sequence). This chain's CDR3 is CASSWVSGSSYEQYF. The CDR3 nucleotides read TGTGCCAGCAGTTGGGTTAGCGGGTCCTCCTACGAGCAGTACTTC.

This clonotype was detected only a few times. The genes are TRBV2 and TRBJ2-4; 9 bases fit TRBD2. CDR1 and CDR2 (germline): SNHLY, FYNNEI. The CDR3 extends over 15 amino acids. The ends lost 2 bases at V and 3 bases at J; junction bases unmatched: 2. CDR3 coding DNA: TGTGCCAGCAGTGAATATAGCGGGAGCAAAAACATTCAGTACTTC. Translation: CASSEYSGSKNIQYF.

This clonotype showed up many times. The rearrangement links TRBV6-5 to TRBJ2-1, with 9 bases aligning to TRBD2. Germline assignment: CDR1 MNHEY and CDR2 SVGAGI. CDR3 length: 15 amino acids. The V gene end was trimmed by 2 bases and the J gene end by 3 bases; junction bases not matched to a gene: 2. The CDR3 sequence is CASSYVSGSYNEQFF. CDR3 bases: TGTGCCAGCAGTTACGTTAGCGGGAGCTACAATGAGCAGTTCTTC.

This chain links TRBV5-1 with TRBJ2-7; unclear D gene. Trimming took off 7 bases at V and 3 bases at J, with 8 bases between the two ends. Germline values: CDR1 SGHRS, CDR2 YFSETQ. CDR3 length: 11 amino acids. CDR3 loop: CASQRDYEQYF. Here the CDR3 DNA reads TGCGCCAGCCAGCGAGACTACGAGCAGTACTTC.

The genes are TRBV15 and TRBJ2-3; D not certain. Germline loops: CDR1 LNHNV, CDR2 YYDKDF (reference sequence). This CDR3 contains 13 residues. Trimming cost V 5 bases and J 2 bases, with 8 bases left between them. CDR3 in DNA: TGTGCCACCAGCTACATCCACACAGATACGCAGTATTTT. Its translation is CATSYIHTDTQYF. The full variable domain, with the rest looked up from reference TRBV15 and TRBJ2-3, is DAMVIQNPRYQVTQFGKPVTLSCSQTLNHNVMYWYQQKSSQAPKLLFHYYDKDFNNEADTPDNFQSRRPNTSFCFLDIRSPGLGDTAMYLCATSYIHTDTQYFGPGTRLTVL.

The chain recombines TRBV4-1 with TRBJ2-7; 7 bases map to TRBD1. Germline CDR1 and CDR2: MGHRA and YSYEKL. V lost 4 bases to trimming and J lost 0 bases; unmatched junction nucleotides: 6. This CDR3 spans 15 amino acids. CDR3 DNA sequence: TGCGCCAGCAGCCCTAGGACAGGCCCCTCCTACGAGCAGTACTTC. This codes for CASSPRTGPSYEQYF.

This clonotype was observed a few times. This chain joins TRBV6-2 or TRBV6-3 and TRBJ1-6, with 8 bases matching TRBD1. Germline V gene sequence: CDR1 MNHEY, CDR2 SVGEGT. Losses at the gene ends were 0 bases for V and 7 bases for J; bases not matched to a gene: 5. The length of the CDR3 is 16 residues. CDR3 region: CASSYSSWTGNSPLHF. CDR3 coding DNA: TGTGCCAGCAGTTACTCCTCGTGGACAGGGAATTCACCCCTCCACTTT.

This clonotype has just a few counts. The rearrangement uses TRBV7-3 and TRBJ2-1, with D perhaps TRBD1 (6 bases). The CDR3 sequence is 15 residues long. Trimming pared 5 bases from V and 6 bases from J, leaving 17 bases between. Germline V gives CDR1 SGHTA, CDR2 FQGTGA. CDR3 DNA sequence: TGTGCCAGCAGCCCCGGGCAGGGGAGATCCAATGAGCAGTTCTTC. The encoded protein is CASSPGQGRSNEQFF.

Many counts were recorded for this clonotype. The V call is TRBV12-3 or TRBV12-4, the J call TRBJ2-1, with 8 bases identical to TRBD1. Germline trimming cut 5 bases from V and 7 bases from J; bases unmatched to any gene: 7. The CDR3 spans 14 residues. DNA for the CDR3: TGTGCCAGCAGTATCGGCGGACAGGGTAATGAGCAGTTCTTC. Translated: CASSIGGQGNEQFF.

This clonotype was counted at least ten times. The chain uses TRBV12-3 or TRBV12-4 and TRBJ1-5; D gene ambiguous. V gave up 2 bases and J gave up 7 bases, with 9 bases separating them. The CDR3 totals 13 residues. CDR3 sequence: CASSLQDAQPQHF. CDR3 in DNA: TGTGCCAGCAGTTTACAGGACGCACAGCCCCAGCATTTT.

The chain employs TRBV29-1 and TRBJ1-2; unclear D gene. This CDR3 comprises 9 residues. Trimming shortened V by 6 bases and J by 3 bases, and 2 bases separated the two germline ends. The germline CDR1 and CDR2 sequences are SQVTM and ANQGSEA. CDR3 nucleotides: TGCAGCGTCCACTATGGCTACACCTTC. This translates into CSVHYGYTF. The full variable domain, its missing parts supplied by reference TRBV29-1 and TRBJ1-2, is SAVISQKPSRDICQRGTSLTIQCQVDSQVTMMFWYRQQPGQSLTLIATANQGSEATYESGFVIDKFPISRPNLTFSTLTVSNMSPEDSSIYLCSVHYGYTFGSGTRLTVV.

The chain combines TRBV15 with TRBJ2-3, with D perhaps TRBD2 (6 bases). The CDR3 runs 14 residues. Germline CDR1 is LNHNV and CDR2 is YYDKDF (reference sequence). Trimming took off 3 bases at V and 3 bases at J, with 10 bases between the two ends. The chain's CDR3 is CATSRRDLTDTQYF. For the CDR3, the DNA is TGTGCCACCAGCAGGCGGGACTTGACAGATACGCAGTATTTT.

To note about this clonotype: Since a much larger clone is just one base distant, this may be a read error. The gene calls are TRBV28 and TRBJ2-3; no firm D call. This CDR3 is built from 13 residues. Germline V gene lookup returns CDR1 MDHEN and CDR2 SYDVKM. The CDR3 DNA reads TGTGCCAGCAGCCAACGGCCCCAAGATGCGCAGTATTTT. Its protein product is CASSQRPQDAQYF.

This clonotype was picked up a small number of times. V usage is TRBV4-1 and J usage is TRBJ1-4; 8 bases are shared with TRBD1. CDR3 length equals 15 residues. Germline V CDR1 and CDR2: MGHRA, YSYEKL. Trimming at V came to 5 bases and at J to 6 bases, leaving 8 bases not matched to a gene. In nucleotides, the CDR3 is TGCGCCAGCAGCTCCTACAGGGGGAAGGATGAAAAACTGTTTTTT. Its translation is CASSSYRGKDEKLFF.

This clonotype was detected ten times or more. The chain is built from TRBV7-2 and TRBJ1-2, with 8 nucleotides matching TRBD1. With V trimmed by 4 bases and J by 5 bases, 3 bases remained unmatched. Germline assignment: CDR1 SGHTA and CDR2 FQGNSA. The CDR3 contains 13 residues. CDR3 sequence: CASSSGQDYGYTF. The DNA of the CDR3 is TGTGCCAGCAGCTCGGGACAGGATTATGGCTACACCTTC.

The rearrangement joins TRBV28 to TRBJ2-7, with 7 bases matching TRBD2. V trimming: 8 bases; J trimming: 7 bases; junction bases outside the gene matches: 11. Germline V gives CDR1 MDHEN, CDR2 SYDVKM. The CDR3 consists of 13 residues. CDR3: CASVSQRDSEQYF. Written as DNA, the CDR3 is TGTGCCAGCGTTTCGCAGCGGGATAGTGAGCAGTACTTC.

The table lists this clonotype with many counts. This CDR3 reads CASIQLGSLGWGEQFF. The CDR3 bases are TGTGCCAGCATCCAACTTGGTTCCCTCGGATGGGGGGAGCAGTTCTTC. J is TRBJ2-1 and V is TRBV28, with D perhaps assigned TRBD1 or TRBD2 (5 bases each). The germline gives CDR1 MDHEN, CDR2 SYDVKM. The CDR3 spans 16 residues. Trimming shortened V by 7 bases and J by 10 bases, and 26 bases separated the two germline ends.

This clonotype was seen ten or more times. The rearrangement joins TRBV5-1 to TRBJ1-1, with D uncertain. Trimming removed 5 bases from V and 0 bases from J, with 11 bases in between. CDR1 SGHRS and CDR2 YFSETQ come from the germline V gene. CDR3 size: 14 residues. The CDR3 loop is CASRRDIVNTEAFF. In nucleotides, the CDR3 is TGCGCCAGCAGGAGAGACATTGTGAACACTGAAGCTTTCTTT. Looking up the rest from reference TRBV5-1 and TRBJ1-1 gives the full variable domain: KAGVTQTPRYLIKTRGQQVTLSCSPISGHRSVSWYQQTPGQGLQFLFEYFSETQRNKGNFPGRFSGRQFSNSRSEMNVSTLELGDSALYLCASRRDIVNTEAFFGQGTRLTVV.

This clonotype was found many times. This chain links TRBV29-1 with TRBJ2-1, with TRBD2 matching over 12 bases. Germline trimming cut 5 bases from V and 7 bases from J; bases unmatched to any gene: 3. The germline CDR1 and CDR2 sequences are SQVTM and ANQGSEA. This CDR3 spans 13 amino acids. CDR3 amino acids: CSVRTSGRNEQFF. DNA for the CDR3: TGCAGCGTTAGAACTAGCGGGAGGAATGAGCAGTTCTTC.

This chain joins TRBV2 and TRBJ1-3; D is unclear. This CDR3 has 16 residues. Germline loops: CDR1 SNHLY, CDR2 FYNNEI. Trimming stripped 4 bases from V and 0 bases from J, with 13 bases between. The CDR3: CASSVWQTNSGNTIYF. CDR3 bases: TGTGCCAGCAGTGTTTGGCAGACCAACTCTGGAAACACCATATATTTT.

With regard to this clonotype: A single base separates this from a much larger clone, so it may be a read error. The J gene is TRBJ1-6, the V gene TRBV7-8; the D gene is possibly TRBD1 (6 bases). The CDR3 sequence is 17 residues long. V lost 2 bases, J lost 4 bases, and 15 bases lay in between. Germline values: CDR1 SGHVS, CDR2 FQNEAQ. In DNA form, the CDR3 reads TGTGCCAGCAGCTTATTTACGGGGGCTAGGTATAATTCACCCCTCCACTTT. This gives the protein CASSLFTGARYNSPLHF.